The 32 T cell receptor beta chains given below trace back to one sample, sequenced in a study of CD4+ T cells in melanoma. Clones were read by immunoSEQ multiplex PCR, and TCRdb kept only the in-frame ones, dropping some. Of 8,500 to 10,000 clones listed, over 55% are singletons. Sequencing was done on a sample of cells from a culture (not recorded whether cultured in vitro). These receptors all stem from a human donor with melanoma.

Points on this clone: The junction shows a germline mismatch at one end, possibly a read error. This chain links TRBV6-1 with TRBJ2-3, with a weak D call TRBD1 (5 bases). CDR1 and CDR2 (germline): MNHNS, SASEGT. The CDR3 runs to 14 residues. The CDR3 region is CASSAQVGTNTQYF. DNA of the CDR3: TGTGCCAGCAGTGCACAGGTTGGCACAAATACGCAGTATTTT.

This clone is a singleton in its sample. The chain uses TRBV9 and TRBJ2-6; D is unclear. The CDR3 contains 17 residues. V was cut by 0 bases and J by 0 bases, with 10 bases left in between. Germline V gene data show CDR1 as SGDLS and CDR2 as YYNGEE. The DNA of the CDR3 is TGTGCCAGCAGCGTAGGTTATAGGACCTCTGGGGCCAACGTCCTGACTTTC. Its translation: CASSVGYRTSGANVLTF. Variable domain in full (rest from reference TRBV9 and TRBJ2-6): DSGVTQTPKHLITATGQRVTLRCSPRSGDLSVYWYQQSLDQGLQFLIQYYNGEERAKGNILERFSAQQFPDLHSELNLSSLELGDSALYFCASSVGYRTSGANVLTFGAGSRLTVL.

The V call is TRBV4-2, the J call TRBJ1-1; 10 bases are shared with TRBD1. Germline loops: CDR1 LGHNA, CDR2 YNFKEQ. The V segment lost 5 bases and the J segment 7 bases; nucleotides outside the gene matches: 10. The CDR3 length is 15 residues. The CDR3 DNA sequence: TGTGCCAGCAGCTTTTCCGACAGGGGGCCCGTTGAAGCTTTCTTT. This codes for CASSFSDRGPVEAFF.

The chain employs TRBV6-9 and TRBJ2-3; 11 nucleotides agree with TRBD2. Germline V gene data show CDR1 as MNHGY and CDR2 as SVAAGI. Unmatched junction bases numbered 7, after V lost 10 bases and J lost 4 bases. The CDR3 totals 14 residues. DNA for the CDR3: TGTGCCACCCCTGAACTAGCGGGAGCAGATACGCAGTATTTT. It specifies CATPELAGADTQYF.

The genes are TRBV7-9 and TRBJ1-1; D is undetermined. CDR1 is SEHNR and CDR2 is FQNEAQ in the germline V gene (reference sequence). V lost 5 bases and J lost 0, with 10 bases in between. The CDR3 totals 14 residues. CDR3 coding DNA: TGTGCCAGCAGCATCGACGGCGTGAACACTGAAGCTTTCTTT. Amino acid sequence: CASSIDGVNTEAFF.

The chain carries TRBV27 and TRBJ2-7, with 10 bases fitting TRBD1. Germline V gene data show CDR1 as MNHEY and CDR2 as SMNVEV (reference sequence). The CDR3 is 14 amino acids. Unmatched junction bases numbered 10, after V lost 5 bases and J lost 9 bases. The CDR3 region is CASSPPADRGWQYF. CDR3 DNA: TGTGCCAGCAGTCCCCCCGCGGACAGGGGGTGGCAGTACTTC.

The rearrangement joins TRBV14 to TRBJ2-5; D possibly corresponds to TRBD2 (6 bases). Trimming left V 1 base short and J 5 bases short, with 8 bases between. Germline V gene lookup returns CDR1 SGHDN and CDR2 FVKESK. The CDR3 is 13 residues long. CDR3 residues: CASSQGGAETQYF. The CDR3 DNA follows: TGTGCCAGCAGCCAAGGCGGGGCCGAGACCCAGTACTTC.

The chain links TRBV18 to TRBJ1-5, with no clear D. Germline V gives CDR1 KGHSH, CDR2 LQKENI. V was clipped by 2 bases and J by 2 bases, with 7 bases between them. This CDR3 contains 14 residues. The CDR3 DNA sequence: TGTGCCAGCTCACCAACATACGGCAATCAGCCCCAGCATTTT. This sequence encodes CASSPTYGNQPQHF.

The chain is built from TRBV4-1 and TRBJ2-5; D might be TRBD2 (6 bases). The CDR3 is 14 amino acids. CDR1 is MGHRA and CDR2 is YSYEKL in the germline V gene. V dropped 2 bases and J dropped 5 bases, with 12 bases sitting between them. The CDR3 DNA sequence: TGCGCCAGCAGCCAATCCCAGCGGGCCGAGACCCAGTACTTC. This sequence encodes CASSQSQRAETQYF.

This clone came up a few times. The rearrangement uses TRBV5-7 and TRBJ2-7; maybe TRBD1 (6 bases). TRBV5-7 is labeled an ORF, and its function is uncertain. The CDR3 consists of 14 residues. Trimming cost V 2 bases and J 2 bases, with 11 bases left between them. CDR3 sequence: CASSFMDSPYEQYF. CDR3 in DNA: TGTGCCAGCAGCTTCATGGACAGTCCCTACGAGCAGTACTTC.

The CDR3 reads CASRSGGIRTEAFF. In DNA form, the CDR3 reads TGTGCCAGCAGAAGTGGCGGGATTCGAACCGAAGCTTTCTTT. The chain has TRBV6-1 and TRBJ1-1; D remains unclear. This CDR3 spans 14 amino acids. Trimming shortened V by 6 bases and J by 8 bases, and 19 bases separated the two germline ends. In germline, CDR1 is MNHNS, CDR2 SASEGT.

This clone was picked up one time. This chain connects TRBV10-3 to TRBJ2-4; D is ambiguous. The CDR3 spans 11 residues. V was clipped by 8 bases and J by 13 bases, with 15 bases between them. Per the germline V gene, CDR1 is ENHRY and CDR2 is SYGVKD. The DNA for the CDR3 is TGTGCCATCCTCGACGGACGGAAACAGTACTTC. Its protein is CAILDGRKQYF.

The rearrangement links TRBV4-1 to TRBJ1-6; no reliable D call. The V and J ends lost 5 bases and 10 bases respectively, with 15 bases between them. CDR3 length equals 14 residues. The V gene's germline CDR1 is MGHRA and CDR2 YSYEKL. This CDR3 reads CASSSPIPRSPLHF. The CDR3 region has the DNA TGCGCCAGCAGCTCCCCTATACCGAGGTCACCCCTCCACTTT.

The chain carries TRBV7-8 and TRBJ2-5, with 7 nucleotides matching TRBD2. In germline, CDR1 is SGHVS, CDR2 FQNEAQ. After removal of 3 bases from V and 3 bases from J, the junction contained 10 bases not matched to a gene. The CDR3 runs 16 residues. Written as DNA, the CDR3 is TGTGCCAGCAGCTTTAGTCTGCGGGAGACGAAAGAGACCCAGTACTTC. It is translated as CASSFSLRETKETQYF.

This clone was seen a handful of times. The chain carries TRBV18 and TRBJ1-2; no definite D call. The V end was cut by 3 bases, the J end by 4 bases, with 15 bases between. The CDR3 runs to 15 residues. Germline CDR1 reads KGHSH; CDR2 reads LQKENI. The CDR3 coding sequence is TGTGCCAGCTCACCCTCGGCGGATGCTTCCTATGGCTACACCTTC. Residues: CASSPSADASYGYTF.

This clone was seen a few times. V gene TRBV7-2 combines with J gene TRBJ1-4; the D is unclear. Germline lookup yields CDR1 SGHTA and CDR2 FQGNSA. With 1 base removed from V and 4 bases from J, the gap between germline ends came to 10 bases. This CDR3 is built from 15 residues. CDR3: CASSLVARSNEKLFF. In nucleotides, the CDR3 is TGTGCCAGCAGCTTAGTAGCCAGGAGTAATGAAAAACTGTTTTTT.

The chain combines TRBV5-1 with TRBJ1-1; D is ambiguous. The CDR3 contains 14 residues. V was shortened by 1 base and J by 4 bases, with 11 bases between the two germline ends. Germline CDR1 and CDR2: SGHRS and YFSETQ. The CDR3 DNA follows: TGCGCCAGCAGCTTGAATTTGGTCGGCACTGAAGCTTTCTTT. Translating gives CASSLNLVGTEAFF.

The rearrangement uses TRBV5-4 and TRBJ1-2; possible D gene TRBD1, 5 bases. V lost 6 bases and J lost 4, with 13 bases in between. The CDR3 extends over 13 amino acids. Germline loops: CDR1 SGHNT, CDR2 YYREEE (reference sequence). The CDR3 protein is CASNVGGSYGYTF. In DNA form, the CDR3 reads TGTGCCAGCAACGTGGGGGGGAGCTATGGCTACACCTTC.

On this clone itself: One junction end disagrees with the germline gene, perhaps due to a read error. This rearrangement joins TRBV29-1 to TRBJ2-7; D may be TRBD2 (6 bases). The CDR3 covers 14 residues. The V gene's germline CDR1 is SQVTM and CDR2 ANQGSEA. The CDR3 spells CSVKDTGGSYEQYF. CDR3 sequence (DNA): TGCAGCGTTAAAGATACTGGGGGGTCCTACGAGCAGTACTTC.

The V and J genes are TRBV6-1 and TRBJ1-2; TRBD1 is a possible D gene (6 bases). CDR1 MNHNS and CDR2 SASEGT come from the germline V gene. Trimming shortened V by 4 bases and J by 3 bases, and 15 bases separated the two germline ends. This CDR3 spans 15 amino acids. The CDR3, as DNA: TGTGCCAGCAGTGTAACAGGGTACCTTTACTATGGCTACACCTTC. Translated: CASSVTGYLYYGYTF.

This clone was seen just once. The chain couples TRBV28 to TRBJ2-7; D remains ambiguous. Germline values: CDR1 MDHEN, CDR2 SYDVKM. The CDR3 has 11 residues. The V end was cut by 4 bases, the J end by 4 bases, with 5 bases between. Written as DNA, the CDR3 is TGTGCCAGCAGTTCATTTTACGAGCAGTACTTC. Its protein is CASSSFYEQYF. The full variable domain, its missing parts supplied by reference TRBV28 and TRBJ2-7, is DVKVTQSSRYLVKRTGEKVFLECVQDMDHENMFWYRQDPGLGLRLIYFSYDVKMKEKGDIPEGYSVSREKKERFSLILESASTNQTSMYLCASSSFYEQYFGPGTRLTVT.

The genes are TRBV29-1 and TRBJ1-1, with no clear D. This CDR3 is built from 10 residues. V lost 4 bases, J lost 6 bases, and 6 bases lay in between. Germline V gene data show CDR1 as SQVTM and CDR2 as ANQGSEA. DNA for the CDR3: TGCAGCGTTGTGGGGTCTGAAGCTTTCTTT. Its translation is CSVVGSEAFF.

The V call is TRBV5-1, the J call TRBJ2-1; 12 bases agree with TRBD2. The CDR3 extends over 16 amino acids. The junction had 8 bases not matched to a gene; V was cut back by 4 bases and J by 6 bases. Germline CDR1 is SGHRS and CDR2 is YFSETQ. CDR3 in amino acids: CASSRGGTSGFNEQFF. DNA for the CDR3: TGCGCCAGCAGCCGGGGCGGGACTAGCGGGTTCAATGAGCAGTTCTTC.

DNA for the CDR3: TGTGCCAGCAGTGTGGCGGGGCCTCGAGGGGCCAACGTCCTGACTTTC. This gives the protein CASSVAGPRGANVLTF. The V gene is TRBV2, the J gene TRBJ2-6; possibly TRBD2 for D (6 bases). Trimming removed 4 bases from V and 4 bases from J, with 14 bases in between. The CDR3 covers 16 residues. Per germline, CDR1 SNHLY and CDR2 FYNNEI.

The V and J genes are TRBV5-4 and TRBJ1-6; no clear D. This CDR3 spans 14 amino acids. Germline values: CDR1 SGHNT, CDR2 YYREEE (reference sequence). Between the trimmed V and J ends, which lost 0 bases and 5 bases, there was a span of 6 bases. CDR3: CASSLDSNNSPLHF. CDR3 in DNA: TGTGCCAGCAGCTTGGACAGTAATAATTCACCCCTCCACTTT.

This sequence joins TRBV7-2 and TRBJ2-3; 9 bases fit TRBD2. The J segment lost 3 bases and the V segment lost 2 bases, leaving 9 bases of the junction unmatched. The CDR3 loop spans 17 amino acids. From germline, CDR1 is SGHTA and CDR2 FQGNSA. The DNA for the CDR3 is TGTGCCAGCAGCTTACGAGGTGGCGGGGGGGCAACAGATACGCAGTATTTT. It is translated as CASSLRGGGGATDTQYF.

This rearrangement joins TRBV5-5 to TRBJ1-4; possibly TRBD1 for D (5 bases). Germline loops: CDR1 SGHKS, CDR2 YYEKEE (reference sequence). V was shortened by 4 bases and J by 4 bases, with 14 bases between the two germline ends. The length of the CDR3 is 15 residues. CDR3 protein: CASSPRGGINEKLFF. CDR3 nucleotide sequence: TGTGCCAGCAGCCCTCGGGGCGGAATTAATGAAAAACTGTTTTTT. Complete variable domain (other parts from reference TRBV5-5 and TRBJ1-4): DAGVTQSPTHLIKTRGQQVTLRCSPISGHKSVSWYQQVLGQGPQFIFQYYEKEERGRGNFPDRFSARQFPNYSSELNVNALLLGDSALYLCASSPRGGINEKLFFGSGTQLSVL.

CDR3 amino acids: CSTSRGQETQYF. The DNA of the CDR3 is TGCAGCACCTCAAGGGGCCAAGAGACCCAGTACTTC. V is TRBV29-1 and J is TRBJ2-5; TRBD1 is a possible D gene (5 bases). This CDR3 is built from 12 residues. Between the trimmed V and J ends, which lost 8 bases and 1 base, there was a span of 11 bases. Germline CDR1 is SQVTM and CDR2 is ANQGSEA.

This rearrangement joins TRBV5-1 to TRBJ2-7; 7 bases agree with TRBD1. V lost 3 bases to trimming and J lost 0 bases; unmatched junction nucleotides: 6. This CDR3 is built from 15 residues. Per the germline V gene, CDR1 is SGHRS and CDR2 is YFSETQ. In DNA form, the CDR3 reads TGCGCCAGCAGCTGGGGGACAGCGGACTCCTACGAGCAGTACTTC. Encoded protein: CASSWGTADSYEQYF. Full variable domain (rest looked up from reference TRBV5-1 and TRBJ2-7): KAGVTQTPRYLIKTRGQQVTLSCSPISGHRSVSWYQQTPGQGLQFLFEYFSETQRNKGNFPGRFSGRQFSNSRSEMNVSTLELGDSALYLCASSWGTADSYEQYFGPGTRLTVT.

A few counts support this clone. The chain carries TRBV6-5 and TRBJ2-7; 11 bases align to TRBD1. J lost 3 bases, V lost 5 bases, and 3 bases had no gene match. The CDR3 totals 14 residues. The germline V gene has CDR1 MNHEY and CDR2 SVGAGI. In DNA form, the CDR3 reads TGTGCCAGCAGTAAAGGGACAGGGGGCTACGAGCAGTACTTC. Amino acids: CASSKGTGGYEQYF.

This clone was seen a single time. V and J are TRBV6-1 and TRBJ1-5; D is perhaps TRBD1 (5 bases). CDR1 and CDR2 (germline): MNHNS, SASEGT. This CDR3 region has 14 residues. V lost 6 bases, J lost 7 bases, and 16 bases lay in between. The CDR3 DNA reads TGTGCCAGCAGCGAGCGGCAGGGTGGGCAGCCCCAGCATTTT. It codes for CASSERQGGQPQHF.

The V call is TRBV4-2, the J call TRBJ1-4; no firm D call. The germline V gene encodes CDR1 LGHNA and CDR2 YNFKEQ. V lost 0 bases to trimming and J lost 6 bases, with 14 bases between them. The CDR3 has 16 amino acids. The chain's CDR3 is CASSQERGSGDEKLFF. CDR3 in DNA: TGTGCCAGCAGCCAAGAAAGAGGGAGTGGGGATGAAAAACTGTTTTTT.